The 8 T cell receptor beta chains below were found in one sample sequenced in a study of T cell repertoires in cytomegalovirus infection. The antigens of these receptors remain unknown. TCRdb re-derived calls from the reads in MiXCR, one entry per CDR3 protein. This table has around 900,000 distinct CDR3 sequences, roughly 31% appearing once. Sequences were derived from cultured CD8+ T cells from PBMCs, sampled from culture after CMV antigen stimulation. These receptors all come from a human donor in good health (CMV status not recorded). Some clones in this sample may be carry-over from other donors' samples.

This clonotype was counted many times. The chain has TRBV7-9 and TRBJ2-5; D may be TRBD2 (6 bases). Germline V CDR1 and CDR2: SEHNR, FQNEAQ (reference sequence). V was clipped by 5 bases and J by 5 bases, with 21 bases between them. The CDR3 consists of 16 residues. In DNA, the CDR3 is TGTGCCAGCAGCCAACGCCCGGGAGCGCCGATGGAGACCCAGTACTTC. Amino acids: CASSQRPGAPMETQYF.

The genes are TRBV19 and TRBJ2-1, with 9 bases fitting TRBD2. V shed 6 bases, J shed 9 bases, and the junction held 6 bases outside the gene matches. CDR3 length: 13 amino acids. Germline CDR1 is LNHDA and CDR2 is SQIVND (reference sequence). CDR3 bases: TGTGCCAGTAGCGCGGGGGGGCCGGGTGAGCAGTTCTTC. Protein sequence: CASSAGGPGEQFF.

The genes are TRBV4-1 and TRBJ1-1; no firm D call. This CDR3 has 12 amino acids. V was pared by 2 bases and J by 10 bases, with 11 bases between. Looked up from germline, CDR1 is MGHRA and CDR2 is YSYEKL. The CDR3 DNA is TGCGCCAGCAGCCAATCGATGTACGGAGCTTTCTTT. It yields the protein CASSQSMYGAFF.

With regard to this clonotype: One junction end disagrees with the germline gene, perhaps due to a read error. The chain links TRBV7-6 to TRBJ1-5; D is unresolved. CDR3 length: 12 amino acids. CDR1 and CDR2 from the germline V gene are SGHVS and FNYEAQ. This CDR3 is CPSSLPDQPQHF. CDR3 nucleotide sequence: TGTCCCAGCAGCCTCCCGGACCAGCCCCAGCATTTT.

The J gene is TRBJ2-7, the V gene TRBV2, with 8 bases lining up with TRBD1. The ends lost 0 bases at V and 0 bases at J; junction bases unmatched: 7. Germline assignment: CDR1 SNHLY and CDR2 FYNNEI. The CDR3 is 17 amino acids. The CDR3, as DNA: TGTGCCAGCAGTGAAGCCGACAGGGGACGGGGCTCCTACGAGCAGTACTTC. It is translated as CASSEADRGRGSYEQYF.

In this sample, this clonotype turned up many times. This chain connects TRBV7-2 to TRBJ1-5; D call uncertain. The germline gives CDR1 SGHTA, CDR2 FQGNSA. V lost 5 bases to trimming and J lost 11 bases, with 19 bases between them. CDR3 length: 14 residues. CDR3 sequence reads: CASSPGRRVSAQHF. CDR3 in DNA: TGTGCCAGCAGCCCAGGACGCCGGGTTTCGGCCCAGCATTTT.

The chain couples TRBV7-9 to TRBJ1-6; no clear D gene. The CDR3 is 12 amino acids. Germline V lookup: CDR1 SEHNR, CDR2 FQNEAQ (reference sequence). V dropped 5 bases and J dropped 7 bases, with 6 bases sitting between them. The CDR3 DNA reads TGTGCCAGCAGCGTGGAAAATTCACCCCTCCACTTT. Residues: CASSVENSPLHF.

This clonotype was seen repeatedly, ten times or more. V gene TRBV7-8 combines with J gene TRBJ1-3; 9 bases line up with TRBD1. The ends lost 1 base at V and 2 bases at J; junction bases unmatched: 12. The CDR3 runs 19 residues. From germline, CDR1 is SGHVS and CDR2 FQNEAQ. CDR3 sequence reads: CASSLGTGVFEVAGNTIYF. For the CDR3, the DNA is TGTGCCAGCAGCTTAGGGACAGGGGTCTTTGAGGTGGCTGGAAACACCATATATTTT.